Given below is one TCR beta chain in context. Its antigen remains unknown. The data were taken from a study of liver allograft versus peripheral blood T cells. Study-level information: Transplanted livers held T cell receptor repertoires, and these were compared with repertoires in recipients' peripheral blood.

Study-level results: Reportedly, liver allograft T cell receptor repertoires differed from peripheral blood ones.

TCRdb redid the calling of the reads with MiXCR, one entry per CDR3 protein. The data contain 7,500 to 9,000 distinct CDR3 sequences, roughly 15% of them seen just once; the ten biggest clones take up approximately 4.4%. The clonotype was recovered from a human patient who had a liver transplant. Some T cells could come from the graft donor.

The CDR3 DNA reads as TGTGCCTGGAGTTCCCGCGCGGGAATGAACACTGAAGCTTTCTTT. Translation: CAWSSRAGMNTEAFF. The gene calls are TRBV30 and TRBJ1-1; D remains ambiguous. CDR3 size: 15 residues. CDR1 and CDR2 (germline): GTSNPN, SVGIG (reference sequence). With 2 bases removed from V and 0 bases from J, the gap between germline ends came to 13 bases.